The subject of this entry is one TCR beta chain. Its specificity is not known. These data belong to a study of T cell repertoires in cytomegalovirus infection. In the study overall: CMV epitopes used comprised recently identified HLA-C-restricted ones and well-studied HLA-B-restricted ones. A matching HLA type, together with CMV infection, was signaled by public TCR beta signatures.

Study results and limitations: It was HLA-C-restricted CMV-specific TCR beta clonotypes that dominated the response ex vivo. Cumulative frequency (of public TCR beta family members) identified carriers of CMV plus the relevant HLA.

CDR1 is SEHNR, CDR2 FQNEAQ, per germline (reference sequence). The CDR3 is 15 amino acids. With 6 bases clipped from V and 0 bases from J, the junction kept 7 bases outside the gene matches. TCRdb re-called the reads with MiXCR, one entry per CDR3 protein. The table includes under 850,000 distinct CDR3 sequences, around 35% detected once. This sequence originates from a human donor in good health (CMV status not recorded). Some clones in this sample may be carry-over from other donors' samples. The chain employs TRBV7-9 and TRBJ2-7, with TRBD1 matching over 8 bases. The material was cultured PBMCs, obtained from culture after CMV antigen stimulation. The CDR3 sequence: CASRPGTGSSYEQYF. CDR3 DNA sequence: TGTGCCAGCAGGCCCGGGACAGGAAGCTCCTACGAGCAGTACTTC.